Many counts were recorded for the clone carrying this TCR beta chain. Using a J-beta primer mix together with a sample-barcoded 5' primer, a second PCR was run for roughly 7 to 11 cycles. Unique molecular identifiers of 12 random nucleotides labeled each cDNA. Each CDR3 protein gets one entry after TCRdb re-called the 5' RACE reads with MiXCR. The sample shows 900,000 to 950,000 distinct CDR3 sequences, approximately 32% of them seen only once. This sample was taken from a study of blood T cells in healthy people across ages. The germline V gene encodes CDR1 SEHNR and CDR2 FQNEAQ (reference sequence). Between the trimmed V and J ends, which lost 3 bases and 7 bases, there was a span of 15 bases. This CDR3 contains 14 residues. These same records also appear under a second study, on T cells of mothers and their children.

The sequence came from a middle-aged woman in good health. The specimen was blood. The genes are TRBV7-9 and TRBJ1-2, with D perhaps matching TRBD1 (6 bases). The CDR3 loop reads CASSFTGIKIGYTF. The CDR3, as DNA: TGTGCCAGCAGCTTCACAGGGATTAAGATTGGCTACACCTTC.